A selection of T cell receptor beta chains follows, all from one sample in a study of T cell changes during pregnancy in multiple sclerosis. Profiled with immunoSEQ multiplex PCR; TCRdb holds only in-frame clones, not every one. The data show tens of thousands of clones, roughly 90% seen once. Sequencing was performed on peripheral blood, taken after pregnancy. The receptors were gathered from a female donor in good health, enrolled as a control in a pregnancy study. Each CDR3 is given with its conserved first and last residue. D genes are given only for firm matches. Size is omitted from some rows. Given values are once, few, many or a class for expanded clones.

abundance	len	v_gene	j_gene	d_gene	CDR3aa	CDR3nt
-	17	TRBV14	TRBJ2-1	TRBD2	CASSQGVGLAGAGEQFF	TGTGCCAGCAGCCAAGGAGTGGGGCTAGCGGGAGCCGGTGAGCAGTTCTTC
-	16	TRBV28	TRBJ2-1	TRBD2	CASSLPGGRADDEQFF	TGTGCCAGCAGTTTACCGGGCGGGAGGGCCGATGATGAGCAGTTCTTC
-	17	TRBV5-6	TRBJ2-7	TRBD2	CASSPFLLAGKSYEQYF	TGTGCCAGCAGCCCCTTCTTACTAGCGGGAAAGTCCTACGAGCAGTACTTC
-	12	TRBV6-4	TRBJ1-1	-	CASRGGRGEAFF	TGTGCCAGCAGGGGGGGTAGGGGTGAAGCTTTCTTT
-	14	TRBV5-1	TRBJ2-1	-	CASSDDSSYNEQFF	TGCGCCAGCAGCGATGATAGCTCCTACAATGAGCAGTTCTTC
-	15	TRBV18	TRBJ1-6	-	CASSGGFGPNSPLHF	TGTGCCAGCTCGGGGGGGTTTGGCCCAAATTCACCCCTCCACTTT
-	20	TRBV4-3	TRBJ2-5	TRBD2	CASSQGQFRLLAGERETQYF	TGCGCCAGCAGCCAAGGTCAGTTCCGACTACTAGCGGGAGAGAGGGAGACCCAGTACTTC
-	14	TRBV5-6	TRBJ1-1	-	CASSLGTANTEAFF	TGTGCCAGCAGCTTGGGGACAGCGAACACTGAAGCTTTCTTT
-	13	TRBV28	TRBJ1-6	-	CASKKDSYSPLHF	TGTGCCAGCAAAAAGGACAGTTATTCACCCCTCCACTTT
-	17	TRBV4-2	TRBJ2-5	TRBD2	CASSQEKGAGGRETQYF	TGTGCCAGCAGCCAAGAAAAGGGAGCGGGGGGTCGGGAGACCCAGTACTTC
-	14	TRBV5-5	TRBJ2-6	TRBD2	CASRLSGGIRVLTF	TGTGCCAGCAGACTTAGCGGGGGGATCCGCGTCCTGACTTTC
-	18	TRBV9	TRBJ2-1	TRBD2	CASSVSLAGGFSYNEQFF	TGTGCCAGCAGCGTATCTTTAGCGGGAGGTTTCTCCTACAATGAGCAGTTCTTC
-	15	TRBV28	TRBJ2-7	-	CASSPAGGGAGEQYF	TGTGCCAGCAGCCCCGCCGGTGGGGGGGCGGGGGAGCAGTACTTC
once	15	TRBV18	TRBJ2-5	TRBD2	CASSPQTSGSGTQYF	TGTGCCAGCTCACCACAGACTAGCGGAAGTGGGACCCAGTACTTC
-	17	TRBV15	TRBJ1-4	-	CATSRDLGGQTNEKLFF	TGTGCCACCAGCAGAGATCTCGGCGGACAGACTAATGAAAAACTGTTTTTT
-	12	TRBV10-3	TRBJ2-5	-	CAISEVGRTQYF	TGTGCCATCAGTGAGGTTGGGAGGACCCAGTACTTC
-	13	TRBV28	TRBJ1-1	-	CASSFGGLTEAFF	TGTGCCAGCAGTTTCGGGGGGCTCACTGAAGCTTTCTTT